Described below is a single TCR beta chain sequence and its context. Germline V CDR1 and CDR2: ENHRY, SYGVKD. This CDR3 has 15 residues. With V trimmed by 3 bases and J by 1 base, 3 bases remained unmatched. This record comes from a study of blood T cell repertoires in COVID-19. About the study: Samples came from the United States, Italy and Spain, spanning acute and convalescent COVID-19. PBMCs, B-cell-depleted T cells, or T cells provided the cDNA or gDNA that made up the material.

The authors' processing: By means of reference gene primer amplification, nucleated cell counts were estimated. Profiled with immunoSEQ multiplex PCR; TCRdb holds only in-frame clones, not every one. The DNA gave D and trimming, while V, J and clone size come from that table. The table shows 380,000 or so clones, with about 89% occurring only once. The gene calls are TRBV10-3 and TRBJ1-1, with 9 bases lining up with TRBD1. The origin of this receptor is a middle-aged man with acute or convalescent COVID-19. The sample consisted of peripheral blood. The CDR3 spells CAISDGTGWNTEAFF. The CDR3 nucleotides read TGTGCCATCAGTGATGGGACAGGGTGGAACACTGAAGCTTTCTTT.